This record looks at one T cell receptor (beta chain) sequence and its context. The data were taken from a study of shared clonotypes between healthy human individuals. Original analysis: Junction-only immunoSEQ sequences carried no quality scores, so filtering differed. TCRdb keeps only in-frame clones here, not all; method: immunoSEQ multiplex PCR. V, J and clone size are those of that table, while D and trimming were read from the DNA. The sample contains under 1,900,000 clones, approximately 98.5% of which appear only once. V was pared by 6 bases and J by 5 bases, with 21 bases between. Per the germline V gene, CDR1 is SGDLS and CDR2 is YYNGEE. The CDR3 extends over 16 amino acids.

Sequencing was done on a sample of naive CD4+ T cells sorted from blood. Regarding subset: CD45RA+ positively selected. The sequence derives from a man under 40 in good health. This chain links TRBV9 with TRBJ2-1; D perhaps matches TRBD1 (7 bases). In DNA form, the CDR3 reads TGTGCCAGCACCGGAGGGATCAGGGGGACCCACAATGAGCAGTTCTTC. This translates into CASTGGIRGTHNEQFF.